Sequencing of this T cell receptor beta chain was carried out in a study of identical twins. Study results and caveats: Conclusions relied on cross-sectional statistical analysis, not following the same donors. Reduced insertions were recorded for abundant cord blood beta clonotypes, with no such pattern in memory repertoires.

TCRdb reprocessed the 5' RACE reads via MiXCR and lists one record per CDR3 protein. The table lists hundreds of thousands of distinct CDR3 sequences, over 8.5% of them singletons. In its sample, this clonotype was seen a few times. Its antigen is unknown. The V gene end was trimmed by 0 bases and the J gene end by 1 base; junction bases not matched to a gene: 7. Germline CDR1 reads SGHRS; CDR2 reads YFSETQ. This CDR3 spans 18 amino acids. Every sampled donor was Caucasian and healthy. The same specimen was also included in a second study, on yellow fever vaccine responses in identical twins.

The TCR originated in a woman under 30 in good health. The chain is built from TRBV5-1 and TRBJ2-3, with TRBD2 matching over 11 bases. Source material: PBMCs. The CDR3 is CASSLALSGRAGTDTQYF. The CDR3 bases are TGCGCCAGCAGCTTGGCCCTTAGCGGGAGGGCCGGCACAGATACGCAGTATTTT.